The subject of this entry is one T cell receptor (beta chain). The data are from a study of read filtering for tumor transcriptome and immune sequencing. Study summary: Whole-transcriptome libraries were prepared after DNase treatment. TCR-mapped reads were about 4 to 11 million with IR-seq versus roughly 85 to 1,300 with RNA-seq.

The V and J ends lost 6 bases and 1 base, in that order; junction bases with no gene match: 6. The CDR3 consists of 15 residues. Germline V lookup: CDR1 MDHEN, CDR2 SYDVKM. The library was built from roughly 400 ng RNA with molecular barcoded adaptors for alpha/delta and beta/gamma chains. TCRdb reprocessed the reads via MiXCR and lists one record per CDR3 protein. Here the sample spans 39,000 or so distinct CDR3 sequences, roughly an eighth being singletons. The sequence derives from a donor at least 40 years old with multiple myeloma. V usage is TRBV28 and J usage is TRBJ2-5, with TRBD1 identical over 9 bases. The source material was a population of CD138-negative cells sorted from bone marrow. This CDR3 is CASRTGGAGQETQYF. The DNA of the CDR3 is TGTGCCAGCAGAACAGGGGGCGCGGGCCAAGAGACCCAGTACTTC.